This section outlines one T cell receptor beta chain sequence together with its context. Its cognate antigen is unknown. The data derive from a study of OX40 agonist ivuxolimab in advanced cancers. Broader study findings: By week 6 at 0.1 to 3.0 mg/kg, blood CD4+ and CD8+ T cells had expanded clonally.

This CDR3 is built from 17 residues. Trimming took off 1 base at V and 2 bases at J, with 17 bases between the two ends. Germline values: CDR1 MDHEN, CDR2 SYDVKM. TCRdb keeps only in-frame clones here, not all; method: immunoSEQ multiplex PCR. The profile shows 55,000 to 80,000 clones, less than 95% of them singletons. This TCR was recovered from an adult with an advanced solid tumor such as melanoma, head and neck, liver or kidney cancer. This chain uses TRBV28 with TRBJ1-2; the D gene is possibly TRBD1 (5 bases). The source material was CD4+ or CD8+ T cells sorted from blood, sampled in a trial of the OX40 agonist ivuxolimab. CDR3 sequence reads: CASSLSRTRARNYGYTF. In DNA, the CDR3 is TGTGCCAGCAGTTTATCAAGGACCAGGGCTCGCAACTATGGCTACACCTTC.